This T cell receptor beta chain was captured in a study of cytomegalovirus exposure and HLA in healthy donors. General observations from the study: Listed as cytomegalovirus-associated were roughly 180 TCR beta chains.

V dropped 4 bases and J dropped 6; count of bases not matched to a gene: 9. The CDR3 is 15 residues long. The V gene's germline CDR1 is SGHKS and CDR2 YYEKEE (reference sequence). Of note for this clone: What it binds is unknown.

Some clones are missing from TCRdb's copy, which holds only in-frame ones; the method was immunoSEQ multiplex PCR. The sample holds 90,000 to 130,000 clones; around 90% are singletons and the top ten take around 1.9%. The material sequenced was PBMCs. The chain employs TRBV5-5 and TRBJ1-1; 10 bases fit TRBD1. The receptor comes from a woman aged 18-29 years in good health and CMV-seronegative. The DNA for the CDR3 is TGTGCCAGCAGCGGGACAGGGGATCGGGAAGCTGAAGCTTTCTTT. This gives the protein CASSGTGDREAEAFF.